This T cell receptor (beta chain) was sequenced in a study of shared clonotypes between healthy human individuals. Overall study results and limits: Lower generation probabilities were found for non-shared clonotypes than for those shared by all four donors. The expectation was that sequencing depth would affect clonotype sharing among donors. The rarefaction results pointed to incomplete sorted-subset sequencing despite large depth.

Sequenced by immunoSEQ multiplex PCR; TCRdb stores in-frame clones only, minus some. Of some 900,000 clones listed, approximately 76% were seen once; the top ten hold about 1.5%. J gave up 2 bases and V 1 base, and 2 bases lay outside the gene matches. CDR3 size: 15 residues. The germline V gene has CDR1 MNHNS and CDR2 SASEGT. Of note for this clone: The antigen is unknown. Other DNA sequences from this sample encode an identical CDR3 as well.

The source material was memory CD4+ T cells sorted from blood. Subset specified: CD45RA-negative fraction. V and J are TRBV6-1 and TRBJ2-3, with TRBD1 identical over 8 bases. The receptor's source is a man aged 18 to 30 in good health. DNA of the CDR3: TGTGCCAGCAGTGAAGGGACAGGGCACACAGATACGCAGTATTTT. Encoded protein: CASSEGTGHTDTQYF.